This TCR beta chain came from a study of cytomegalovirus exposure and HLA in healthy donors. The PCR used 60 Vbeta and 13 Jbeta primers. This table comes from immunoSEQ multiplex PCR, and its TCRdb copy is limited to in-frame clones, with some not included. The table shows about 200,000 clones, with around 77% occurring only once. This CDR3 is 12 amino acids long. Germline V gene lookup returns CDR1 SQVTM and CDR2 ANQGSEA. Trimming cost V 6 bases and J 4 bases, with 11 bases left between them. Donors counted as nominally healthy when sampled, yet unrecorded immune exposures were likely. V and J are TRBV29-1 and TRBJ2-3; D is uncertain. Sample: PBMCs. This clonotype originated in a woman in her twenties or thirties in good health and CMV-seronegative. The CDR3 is CSVDLVPDTQYF. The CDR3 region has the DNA TGCAGCGTAGATTTAGTCCCAGATACGCAGTATTTT.